The rows below give T cell receptor beta chains drawn from one sample of a study of cytomegalovirus exposure and HLA in healthy donors. Using immunoSEQ multiplex PCR, the repertoire was profiled, and TCRdb retains in-frame clones only, with some absent. Of approximately 40,000 clones in the sample, roughly 67% were seen once. The specimen was PBMCs. The source of these receptors is a man aged 50 or older in good health and CMV-seropositive. CDR3s include the opening cysteine and the closing phenylalanine or tryptophan. The order of the fields is clone size, J gene, CDR3 length, V gene, D gene, CDR3 protein, CDR3 DNA. D genes are given only for firm matches. Clone size, where shown, is once, few, many, or a class for clones that have expanded.

NA | TRBJ1-1 | 14 | TRBV5-1 | TRBD1 | CASSGDRLNTEAFF | TGCGCCAGCAGCGGGGACAGGCTGAACACTGAAGCTTTCTTT
NA | TRBJ1-5 | 14 | TRBV19 | NA | CASVGQLSNQPQHF | TGTGCCAGTGTGGGGCAGTTGAGCAATCAGCCCCAGCATTTT
NA | TRBJ2-2 | 15 | TRBV6-7 | TRBD1 | CASRSGQGHTGELFF | TGTGCCAGCAGATCGGGACAGGGGCACACCGGGGAGCTGTTTTTT
NA | TRBJ2-1 | 15 | TRBV4-2 | TRBD2 | CASSFSGGPFNEQFF | TGTGCCAGCAGCTTTAGCGGGGGGCCTTTCAATGAGCAGTTCTTC
few | TRBJ1-1 | 14 | TRBV4-3 | NA | CASSQAGGRTEAFF | TGCGCCAGCAGCCAAGCTGGGGGCCGGACTGAAGCTTTCTTT
NA | TRBJ1-2 | 13 | TRBV9 | NA | CASSEGYRGGYTF | TGTGCCAGCAGCGAAGGGTATCGGGGTGGCTACACCTTC
NA | TRBJ1-5 | 16 | TRBV30 | NA | CAWSAPRTREDQPQHF | TGTGCCTGGAGTGCCCCGAGGACGAGGGAAGATCAGCCCCAGCATTTT
NA | TRBJ2-2 | 16 | TRBV18 | NA | CASSPTQGSETGELFF | TGTGCCAGCTCACCCACACAGGGTTCGGAAACCGGGGAGCTGTTTTTT
NA | TRBJ2-3 | 14 | TRBV7-3 | NA | CASSLGDIMGTQYF | TGTGCCAGCAGCTTGGGGGACATTATGGGTACGCAGTATTTT
NA | TRBJ2-7 | 14 | TRBV18 | TRBD1 | CASSLGQGPGLQYF | TGTGCCAGCTCACTGGGACAGGGGCCCGGTCTGCAGTACTTC
NA | TRBJ1-1 | 14 | TRBV15 | NA | CATSRGQMNTEAFF | TGTGCCACCAGCAGAGGACAGATGAACACTGAAGCTTTCTTT
NA | TRBJ1-3 | 15 | TRBV2 | NA | CASSEEGSSGNTIYF | TGTGCCAGCAGTGAGGAAGGGAGCTCTGGAAACACCATATATTTT
NA | TRBJ2-7 | 13 | TRBV6-4 | NA | CASSDSRDYEQYF | TGTGCCAGCAGTGACTCGCGAGACTACGAGCAGTACTTC
few | TRBJ2-7 | 15 | TRBV4-2 | TRBD2 | CASSPGLAGAYEQYF | TGTGCCAGCAGCCCAGGACTAGCGGGGGCCTACGAGCAGTACTTC
NA | TRBJ1-5 | 16 | TRBV11-2 | NA | CASSLGGGPSSGPQHF | TGTGCCAGCAGCTTAGGGGGGGGCCCCTCGTCGGGGCCCCAGCATTTT